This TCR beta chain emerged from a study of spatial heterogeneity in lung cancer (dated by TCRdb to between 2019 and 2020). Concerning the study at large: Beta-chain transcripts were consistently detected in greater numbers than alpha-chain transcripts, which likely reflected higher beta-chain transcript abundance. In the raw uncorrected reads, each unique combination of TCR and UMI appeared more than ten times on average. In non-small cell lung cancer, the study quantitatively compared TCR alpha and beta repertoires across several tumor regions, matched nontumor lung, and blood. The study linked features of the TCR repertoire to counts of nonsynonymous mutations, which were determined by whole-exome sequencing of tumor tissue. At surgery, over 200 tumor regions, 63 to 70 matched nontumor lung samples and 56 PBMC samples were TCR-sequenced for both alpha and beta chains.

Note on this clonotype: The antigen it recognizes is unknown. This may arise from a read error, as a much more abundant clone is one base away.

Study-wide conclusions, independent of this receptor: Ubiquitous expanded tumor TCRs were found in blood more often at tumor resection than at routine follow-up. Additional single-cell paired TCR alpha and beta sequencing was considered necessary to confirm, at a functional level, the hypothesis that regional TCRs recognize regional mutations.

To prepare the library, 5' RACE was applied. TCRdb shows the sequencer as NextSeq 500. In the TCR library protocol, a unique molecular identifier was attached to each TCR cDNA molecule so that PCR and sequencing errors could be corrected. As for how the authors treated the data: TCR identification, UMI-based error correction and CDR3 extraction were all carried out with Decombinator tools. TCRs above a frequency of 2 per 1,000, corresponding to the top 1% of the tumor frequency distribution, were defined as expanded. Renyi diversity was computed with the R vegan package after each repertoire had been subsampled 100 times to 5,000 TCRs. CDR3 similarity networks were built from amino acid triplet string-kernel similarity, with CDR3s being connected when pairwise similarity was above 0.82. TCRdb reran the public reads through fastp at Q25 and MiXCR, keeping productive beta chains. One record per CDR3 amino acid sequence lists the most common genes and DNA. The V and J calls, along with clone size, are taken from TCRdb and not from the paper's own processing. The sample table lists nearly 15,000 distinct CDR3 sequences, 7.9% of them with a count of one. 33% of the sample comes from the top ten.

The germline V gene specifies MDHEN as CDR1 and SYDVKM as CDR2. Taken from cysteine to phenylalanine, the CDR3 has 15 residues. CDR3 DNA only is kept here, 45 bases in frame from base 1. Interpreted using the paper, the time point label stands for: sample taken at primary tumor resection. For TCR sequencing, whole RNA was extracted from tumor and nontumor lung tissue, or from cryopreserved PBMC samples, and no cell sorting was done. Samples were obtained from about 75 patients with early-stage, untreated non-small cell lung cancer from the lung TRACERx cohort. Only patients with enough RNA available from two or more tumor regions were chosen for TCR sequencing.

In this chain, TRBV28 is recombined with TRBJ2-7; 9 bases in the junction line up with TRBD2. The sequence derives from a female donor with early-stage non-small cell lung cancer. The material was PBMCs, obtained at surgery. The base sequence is TGTGTCAGCCTTTCTAGCGGGACTGAGAGCTACGAGCAGTACTTC. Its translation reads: CVSLSSGTESYEQYF.